The 27 T cell receptor beta chains below come from one sample, sequenced in a study of human T cells and chemical hapten exposure. TCRdb passed the RACE reads through MiXCR, listing each CDR3 protein once. Counted here are 270,000 or so distinct CDR3 sequences, approximately 8% occurring once; the ten biggest clones make up roughly 1.2%. The time point was: pre-sensitization, week 0. The treatment was: therapeutic diphenylcyclopropenone sensitization with weekly scalp DPC. Material: whole blood, obtained in connection with sensitization to the hapten diphenylcyclopropenone (DPC). The receptors were sampled from a man in his late teens or twenties with alopecia areata. Some clones in this sample may be carry-over from other donors' samples.

The V call is TRBV27, the J call TRBJ1-1, with 7 bases fitting TRBD1. CDR1 is MNHEY and CDR2 is SMNVEV in the germline V gene (reference sequence). Unmatched junction bases numbered 9, after V lost 4 bases and J lost 10 bases. The CDR3 runs to 13 residues. In DNA form, the CDR3 reads TGTGCCAGCAGTTCACAGGGGAGAACAGCAGCTTTCTTT. This encodes CASSSQGRTAAFF.

This chain joins TRBV7-9 and TRBJ2-7; possible D gene TRBD1, 6 bases. This CDR3 is 15 amino acids long. The V end was cut by 5 bases, the J end by 2 bases, with 16 bases between. In germline, CDR1 is SEHNR, CDR2 FQNEAQ (reference sequence). This CDR3 is CASSPFRGFTYEQYF. The CDR3 nucleotides read TGTGCCAGCAGCCCGTTTAGGGGGTTCACCTACGAGCAGTACTTC.

The gene calls are TRBV14 and TRBJ2-7; 9 bases agree with TRBD1. Germline CDR1 is SGHDN and CDR2 is FVKESK. J was trimmed by 2 bases and V by 2 bases; bases with no gene match: 4. The CDR3 consists of 15 residues. CDR3 region: CASSQYRDRAYEQYF. In DNA, the CDR3 is TGTGCCAGCAGCCAATACCGGGACAGGGCCTACGAGCAGTACTTC. Full variable domain (missing parts from reference TRBV14 and TRBJ2-7): EAGVTQFPSHSVIEKGQTVTLRCDPISGHDNLYWYRRVMGKEIKFLLHFVKESKQDESGMPNNRFLAERTGGTYSTLKVQPAELEDSGVYFCASSQYRDRAYEQYFGPGTRLTVT.

This clonotype was recorded a few times. The V and J genes are TRBV6-6 and TRBJ1-4; the D gene is possibly TRBD1 (6 bases). Trimming cost V 4 bases and J 7 bases, with 16 bases left between them. CDR3 length: 15 amino acids. Per germline, CDR1 MNHNY and CDR2 SVGAGI (reference sequence). The CDR3 region is CASSLAGRGVEKLFF. CDR3 in DNA: TGTGCCAGCAGTTTGGCCGGCAGGGGTGTTGAAAAACTGTTTTTT.

This clonotype was found many times. CDR3 DNA: TGTGCCAGCAGCTTATGGTCAGGGTATGGGGCCAACGTCCTGACTTTC. It specifies CASSLWSGYGANVLTF. The V gene is TRBV7-9, the J gene TRBJ2-6, with D maybe TRBD1 (5 bases). The CDR3 is 16 amino acids. CDR1 SEHNR and CDR2 FQNEAQ come from the germline V gene (reference sequence). V shed 2 bases and J shed 3 bases, with 11 bases lying between them.

CDR3: CASSQDVSGVETQYF. The CDR3 DNA sequence: TGTGCCAGCAGCCAAGATGTTAGCGGGGTCGAGACCCAGTACTTC. V and J are TRBV14 and TRBJ2-5; 8 nucleotides agree with TRBD2. The CDR3 has 15 amino acids. V shed 0 bases and J 5 bases; nucleotides not matched to a gene: 5. Germline V gives CDR1 SGHDN, CDR2 FVKESK.

This chain joins TRBV12-3 or TRBV12-4 and TRBJ2-6; 11 bases match TRBD1. This CDR3 is built from 17 residues. V shed 3 bases, J shed 2 bases, and the junction held 3 bases outside the gene matches. This chain's CDR3 is CASSLEDRGPGANVLTF. The CDR3 region has the DNA TGTGCCAGCAGTTTGGAGGACAGGGGGCCTGGGGCCAACGTCCTGACTTTC.

This clonotype was found many times. This CDR3 reads CASSLDVDYGYTF. CDR3 in DNA: TGCGCCAGCAGCTTGGACGTGGACTATGGCTACACCTTC. The chain is built from TRBV5-1 and TRBJ1-2; D is undetermined. CDR3 length: 13 amino acids. Per germline, CDR1 SGHRS and CDR2 YFSETQ. V was pared by 0 bases and J by 3 bases, with 6 bases between.

In its sample, this clonotype was seen many times. This sequence joins TRBV6-2 or TRBV6-3 and TRBJ2-7, with a tentative D call TRBD1 (5 bases). CDR1 is MNHEY and CDR2 is SVGEGT in the germline V gene. This CDR3 has 15 amino acids. Trimming took 3 bases from V and 3 from J, leaving 15 bases between them. DNA for the CDR3: TGTGCCAGCAGTTATCGGGCACTGGGGCGCTACGAGCAGTACTTC. It is translated as CASSYRALGRYEQYF.

This clonotype was recorded many times. The V and J genes are TRBV7-8 and TRBJ1-2; D possibly corresponds to TRBD1 (5 bases). V was clipped by 0 bases and J by 4 bases, with 12 bases between them. Germline CDR1 SGHVS, CDR2 FQNEAQ. The CDR3 length is 15 residues. The CDR3 loop reads CASSLARTRGYGYTF. Written as DNA, the CDR3 is TGTGCCAGCAGCTTAGCCCGAACAAGGGGCTATGGCTACACCTTC. Full variable domain (missing parts from reference TRBV7-8 and TRBJ1-2): GAGVSQSPRYKVAKRGQDVALRCDPISGHVSLFWYQQALGQGPEFLTYFQNEAQLDKSGLPSDRFFAERPEGSVSTLKIQRTQQEDSAVYLCASSLARTRGYGYTFGSGTRLTVV.

This clonotype appeared many times. The chain carries TRBV10-3 and TRBJ1-2; D possibly corresponds to TRBD1 (5 bases). The CDR3 length is 14 residues. Germline CDR1 and CDR2: ENHRY and SYGVKD. Trimming left V 4 bases short and J 3 bases short, with 12 bases between. Here the CDR3 reads CAISVREGDYGYTF. The CDR3 DNA reads as TGTGCCATCAGTGTCAGGGAAGGCGACTATGGCTACACCTTC.

The chain links TRBV7-2 to TRBJ2-3; the match to TRBD2 covers 7 bases. From germline, CDR1 is SGHTA and CDR2 FQGNSA. CDR3 length equals 15 residues. V dropped 0 bases and J dropped 2; count of bases not matched to a gene: 2. This CDR3 is CASSLAGGVTDTQYF. The DNA for the CDR3 is TGTGCCAGCAGCTTAGCGGGGGGGGTCACAGATACGCAGTATTTT.

This clonotype has ten or more counts. The V and J genes are TRBV14 and TRBJ2-7, with 9 bases identical to TRBD1. V was pared by 0 bases and J by 5 bases, with 2 bases of the junction left unmatched. The germline V gene encodes CDR1 SGHDN and CDR2 FVKESK. The CDR3 is 14 residues long. CDR3 coding DNA: TGTGCCAGCAGCCAAGATTGGGACAGGGACGAGCAGTACTTC. This codes for CASSQDWDRDEQYF.

This clonotype has a count of ten or more. Here the CDR3 DNA reads TGCAGCGTTAAGGACAGTCTGACGAATGGCTACACCTTC. Amino acid sequence: CSVKDSLTNGYTF. This chain connects TRBV29-1 to TRBJ1-2; D may be TRBD1 (6 bases). The CDR3 loop spans 13 amino acids. Germline assignment: CDR1 SQVTM and CDR2 ANQGSEA. Trimming removed 5 bases at V and 6 bases at J, with 16 bases between.

This rearrangement joins TRBV4-2 to TRBJ2-1; no firm D call. The CDR3 runs to 14 residues. V lost 0 bases and J lost 4, with 7 bases in between. Germline CDR1 and CDR2: LGHNA and YNFKEQ. Written as DNA, the CDR3 is TGTGCCAGCAGCCAAGAACCACAGTACAATGAGCAGTTCTTC. It specifies CASSQEPQYNEQFF.

Details on this clonotype: This CDR3 fails to terminate in the conserved phenylalanine or tryptophan, so it likely reflects a read error. The chain carries TRBV7-2 and TRBJ1-6; a weak D match, TRBD1 (5 bases). There are 16 residues in the CDR3. Germline CDR1 SGHTA, CDR2 FQGNSA. Deletions cut 1 base from V and 4 bases from J, with 11 bases between. The CDR3 DNA is TGTGCCAGCAGCTTAGGGGCAGGGCGTTATAATTCACCCCTCCACTTG. Translated: CASSLGAGRYNSPLHL.

In its sample, this clonotype was seen many times. The V gene is TRBV20-1, the J gene TRBJ2-7, with D tentatively TRBD1 (6 bases). The CDR3 runs to 15 residues. Trimming left V 4 bases short and J 0 bases short, with 16 bases between. Germline lookup yields CDR1 DFQATT and CDR2 SNEGSKA (reference sequence). The CDR3 bases are TGCAGTGCTATAGGTCCGGACAGATCCTCCTACGAGCAGTACGTC. Protein: CSAIGPDRSSYEQYV.

The chain carries TRBV7-9 and TRBJ2-4, with D possibly being TRBD1 (6 bases). Germline CDR1 is SEHNR and CDR2 is FQNEAQ (reference sequence). Trimming cost V 5 bases and J 0 bases, with 14 bases left between them. The CDR3 sequence is 16 residues long. CDR3 DNA: TGTGCCAGCAGCGCTGGACAGCCCTTAGCCAAAAACATTCAGTACTTC. This codes for CASSAGQPLAKNIQYF.

The rearrangement joins TRBV4-3 to TRBJ1-1; 7 bases match TRBD1. This CDR3 contains 15 residues. Germline CDR1 is LGHNA and CDR2 is YSLEER. Germline trimming cut 0 bases from V and 5 bases from J; bases unmatched to any gene: 6. The CDR3 DNA sequence: TGCGCCAGCAGCCAAGATTCGGACAGGACTACTGAAGCTTTCTTT. The encoded protein is CASSQDSDRTTEAFF.

The chain links TRBV6-1 to TRBJ2-7, with 10 nucleotides matching TRBD1. Germline CDR1 and CDR2: MNHNS and SASEGT. Trimming cost V 5 bases and J 3 bases; bases outside gene matches: 10. The CDR3 is 16 residues long. DNA of the CDR3: TGTGCCAGCAGTCCCGGGACAGGGGTTGCCCTCTACGAGCAGTACGTC. Translation: CASSPGTGVALYEQYV.

This clonotype was counted ten times or more. The chain links TRBV25-1 to TRBJ1-5; maybe TRBD1 (5 bases). Trimming removed 8 bases at V and 5 bases at J, with 19 bases between. CDR3 length equals 15 residues. CDR1 is MGHDK, CDR2 SYGVNS, per germline. The CDR3 here is CASAGGTEPYQPQHF. The DNA of the CDR3 is TGTGCCAGCGCAGGAGGGACCGAACCTTATCAGCCCCAGCATTTT.

This clonotype appeared a single time. The chain uses TRBV7-2 and TRBJ2-3; maybe TRBD1 (5 bases). The CDR3 is 16 amino acids. Trimming removed 5 bases from V and 7 bases from J, with 22 bases in between. Germline lookup yields CDR1 SGHTA and CDR2 FQGNSA. The DNA of the CDR3 is TGTGCCAGCAGCCCACGGGCTCCAAGGGGAAGTTATACGCAGTATTTT. It codes for CASSPRAPRGSYTQYF.

This chain uses TRBV4-1 with TRBJ1-5; 7 bases map to TRBD1. Germline CDR1 reads MGHRA; CDR2 reads YSYEKL. The CDR3 is made up of 19 amino acids. V was clipped by 4 bases and J by 0 bases; unmatched bases: 15. CDR3 in DNA: TGCGCCAGCAGCCCCCGAACGTTCCATGGACAGGCTAGCAATCAGCCCCAGCATTTT. It encodes CASSPRTFHGQASNQPQHF.

The J gene is TRBJ2-7, the V gene TRBV7-8, with no clear D. Germline CDR1 and CDR2: SGHVS and FQNEAQ. The ends were cut back, 5 bases at V and 6 bases at J, with 8 bases in the middle. CDR3 length: 11 residues. The DNA for the CDR3 is TGTGCCAGCAGCGCCACGGGCGAGCAGTACGTC. This translates into CASSATGEQYV.

The chain employs TRBV2 and TRBJ2-3, with 12 bases fitting TRBD2. Germline V gene data show CDR1 as SNHLY and CDR2 as FYNNEI. The trim removed 6 bases at V and 2 bases at J, leaving 6 bases unmatched. The CDR3 runs 16 residues. The CDR3 DNA sequence: TGTGCCAGCAGCCAAGGACTAGCGGGACCCACAGATACGCAGTATTTT. This sequence encodes CASSQGLAGPTDTQYF.

CDR3 nucleotide sequence: TGTGCCAGCAGTTACTCGAGGGTGAGGTCTGGAAACACCATATATTTT. Amino acid sequence: CASSYSRVRSGNTIYF. V is TRBV6-5 and J is TRBJ1-3; the D is unclear. The germline V gene has CDR1 MNHEY and CDR2 SVGAGI. The CDR3 runs 16 residues. V was cut by 0 bases and J by 1 base, with 10 bases left in between.

This clonotype appeared many times. The rearrangement links TRBV12-3 or TRBV12-4 to TRBJ2-1; 8 nucleotides match TRBD2. V lost 2 bases and J lost 7; bases outside the gene matches: 7. The CDR3 spans 15 residues. In DNA form, the CDR3 reads TGTGCCAGCAGTTTACGGGGGGGCGAATTGAATGAGCAGTTCTTC. Protein product: CASSLRGGELNEQFF.